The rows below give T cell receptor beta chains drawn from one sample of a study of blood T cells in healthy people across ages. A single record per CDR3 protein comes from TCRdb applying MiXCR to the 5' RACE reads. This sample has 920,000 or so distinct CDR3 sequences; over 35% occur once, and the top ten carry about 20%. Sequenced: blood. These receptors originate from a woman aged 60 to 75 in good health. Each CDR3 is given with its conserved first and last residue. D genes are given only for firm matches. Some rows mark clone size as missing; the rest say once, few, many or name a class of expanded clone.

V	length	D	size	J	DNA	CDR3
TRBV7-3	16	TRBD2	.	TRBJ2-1	TGTGCCAGCAGCTTAACGGGAGGGGAGGGCCTCTATGAGCAGTTCTTC	CASSLTGGEGLYEQFF
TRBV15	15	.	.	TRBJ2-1	TGTGCCACCAGCAGAGCACTAGCAAGAAACAATGAGCAGTTCTTC	CATSRALARNNEQFF
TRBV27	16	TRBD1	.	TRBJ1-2	TGTGCCAGCAGTTTATCGCGAGGACAGGGCTTCGATGGCTACACCTTC	CASSLSRGQGFDGYTF
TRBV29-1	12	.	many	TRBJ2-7	TGCAGCGTTGGTGGTCAGGGCTACGAGCAGTACTTC	CSVGGQGYEQYF
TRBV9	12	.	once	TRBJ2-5	TGTGCCAGCAGCGTAGAAGGGGGGCAGGGGTACTTC	CASSVEGGQGYF
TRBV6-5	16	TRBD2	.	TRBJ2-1	TGTGCCAGCAGTTACTTCGGGACTACTACCTACAATGAGCAGTTCTTC	CASSYFGTTTYNEQFF
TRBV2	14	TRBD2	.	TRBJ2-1	TGTGCCAGCAGTGATGGACTAGAAGGCAGTTGGCAGTTCTTC	CASSDGLEGSWQFF
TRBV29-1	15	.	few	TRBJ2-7	TGCAGCGTTGAAGATCAGGGGCACAGGGACTACGAGCAGTACTTC	CSVEDQGHRDYEQYF
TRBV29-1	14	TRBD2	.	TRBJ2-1	TGCAGCGTGGCCGAAGCGGGAGGGTACAATGAGCAGTTCTTC	CSVAEAGGYNEQFF
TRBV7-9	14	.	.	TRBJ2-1	TGTGCCAGCAGCCCCGCAGGGAAGGGCAATGAGCAGTTCTTC	CASSPAGKGNEQFF
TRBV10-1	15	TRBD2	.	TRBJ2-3	TGCGCCAGCAGTGAGTCCAGCGGGAGACCCGATACGCAGTATTTT	CASSESSGRPDTQYF
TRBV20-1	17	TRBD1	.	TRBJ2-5	TGCAGTGCTAGGACACCCAACAGGGGGCCCCAACAAGAGACCCAGTACTTC	CSARTPNRGPQQETQYF
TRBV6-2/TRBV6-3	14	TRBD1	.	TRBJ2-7	TGTGCCAGCAGTACCAGGGGGAGCTCCTACGAGCAGTACTTC	CASSTRGSSYEQYF
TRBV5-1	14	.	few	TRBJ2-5	TGCGCCAGCACAAACGGAGGGGTGGCAGAGACCCAGTACTTC	CASTNGGVAETQYF
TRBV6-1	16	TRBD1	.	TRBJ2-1	TGTGCCAGCAGTGGAGGGGGCAGGGCCCCCTACAATGAGCAGTTCTTC	CASSGGGRAPYNEQFF
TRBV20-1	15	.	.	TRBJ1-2	TGCAGTGCTAGTGCCGGGCCCCAGAGTGGCTATGGCTACACCTTC	CSASAGPQSGYGYTF
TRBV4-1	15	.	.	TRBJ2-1	TGCGCCAGCAGCAACCCGGGACGGTCCTACAATGAGCAGTTCTTC	CASSNPGRSYNEQFF
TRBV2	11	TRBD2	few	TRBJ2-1	TGTGGGGGCGGGAGGTTAAATGAGCAGTTCTTC	CGGGRLNEQFF
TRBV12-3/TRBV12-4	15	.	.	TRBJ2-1	TGTGCCAGCAGTTTATTGGGCCTGGACTACAATGAGCAGTTCTTC	CASSLLGLDYNEQFF
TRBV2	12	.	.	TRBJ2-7	TGTGCCAGCATATGGATCGGCTACGAGCAGTACTTC	CASIWIGYEQYF
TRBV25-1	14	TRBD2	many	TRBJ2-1	TGTGCCAGCAGCCGCGGGGGGCCGTACAATGAGCAGTTCTTC	CASSRGGPYNEQFF
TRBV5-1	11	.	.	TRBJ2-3	TGCGCCAGCAGCTTGGGTACGGCGCAGTATTTT	CASSLGTAQYF